This TCR beta chain was retrieved from a study of blood T cell repertoires in COVID-19. At the level of the study: The analysed material was cDNA or gDNA that came from T cells, B-cell-depleted T cells, or PBMCs.

Per the original methods: Using reference gene primer amplification, nucleated cell counts were estimated. Some clones are missing from TCRdb's copy, which holds only in-frame ones; the method was immunoSEQ multiplex PCR. Clonal size and the V and J genes are those of that table, whereas D and trimming came from the DNA. In the table there are about 25,000 clones, 89% of which are singletons. V was clipped by 4 bases and J by 5 bases; unmatched bases: 4. This CDR3 is built from 14 residues. Germline V gives CDR1 MNHEY, CDR2 SVGAGI. The receptor's source is a man between 65 and 85 years old with acute or convalescent COVID-19. The chain links TRBV6-5 to TRBJ1-1; TRBD1 matches 10 bases. Sequenced material: peripheral blood. Here the CDR3 reads CASSWDRGDTEAFF. For the CDR3, the DNA is TGTGCCAGCAGTTGGGACAGGGGTGATACTGAAGCTTTCTTT.